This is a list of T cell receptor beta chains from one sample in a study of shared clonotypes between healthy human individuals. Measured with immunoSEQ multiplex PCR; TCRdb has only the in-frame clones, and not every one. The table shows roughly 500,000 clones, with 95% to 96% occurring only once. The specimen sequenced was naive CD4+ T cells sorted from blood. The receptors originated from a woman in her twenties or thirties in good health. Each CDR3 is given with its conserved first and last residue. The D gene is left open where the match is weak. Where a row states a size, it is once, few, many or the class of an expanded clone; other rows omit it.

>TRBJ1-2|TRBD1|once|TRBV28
CASWDRDFGGYGYTF
TGTGCCAGCTGGGACAGGGATTTCGGGGGTTATGGCTACACCTTC
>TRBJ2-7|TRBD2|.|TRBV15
CATSSGSGNRLGYEQYF
TGTGCCACCAGCAGCGGTAGCGGGAATAGGTTAGGCTACGAGCAGTACTTC
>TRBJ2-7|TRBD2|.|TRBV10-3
CAIGREDYEQYF
TGTGCCATCGGGCGGGAGGACTACGAGCAGTACTTC
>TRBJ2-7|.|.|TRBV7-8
CASSLATTRFTPYEQYF
TGTGCCAGCAGCTTAGCAACCACTCGGTTTACTCCCTACGAGCAGTACTTC
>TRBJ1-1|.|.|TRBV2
CASREGLNTEAFF
TGTGCCAGCAGAGAAGGACTAAACACTGAAGCTTTCTTT
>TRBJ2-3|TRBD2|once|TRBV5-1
CASNRASASGTSTDTQYF
TGCGCCAGCAACCGCGCGTCGGCTAGCGGGACTAGCACAGATACGCAGTATTTT
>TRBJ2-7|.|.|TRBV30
CAWRPGHLYEQYF
TGTGCCTGGCGACCGGGACATCTCTACGAGCAGTACTTC
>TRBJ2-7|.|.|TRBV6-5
CASSYRGTPYEQYF
TGTGCCAGCAGTTACAGGGGGACCCCCTACGAGCAGTACTTC
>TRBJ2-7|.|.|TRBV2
CASRFNSQAYEQYF
TGTGCCAGCAGGTTTAACTCCCAAGCCTACGAGCAGTACTTC
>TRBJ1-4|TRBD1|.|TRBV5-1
CASSLGGAGGNEKLFF
TGCGCCAGCAGCTTGGGTGGGGCAGGGGGAAATGAAAAACTGTTTTTT
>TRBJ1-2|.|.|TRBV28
CASSPTGAGYTF
TGTGCCAGCAGTCCGACGGGGGCGGGCTACACCTTC
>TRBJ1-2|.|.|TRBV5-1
CASSLYRPDYGYTF
TGCGCCAGCAGCTTGTACAGACCCGACTATGGCTACACCTTC
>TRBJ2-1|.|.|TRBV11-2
CASSLGHEQFF
TGTGCCAGCAGCTTAGGGCATGAGCAGTTCTTC
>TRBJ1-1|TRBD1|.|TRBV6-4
CASSDSDRGRVNTEAFF
TGTGCCAGCAGTGACTCGGACAGGGGGCGGGTGAACACTGAAGCTTTCTTT
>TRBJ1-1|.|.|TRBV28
CASSFGWAGVNTEAFF
TGTGCCAGCAGTTTCGGTTGGGCAGGGGTGAACACTGAAGCTTTCTTT
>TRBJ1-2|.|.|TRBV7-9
CASSLGFWGVNGYTF
TGTGCCAGCAGCTTGGGGTTTTGGGGGGTGAATGGCTACACCTTC
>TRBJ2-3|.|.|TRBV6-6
CASSPHQGPDTQYF
TGTGCCAGCAGTCCACACCAGGGACCGGATACGCAGTATTTT
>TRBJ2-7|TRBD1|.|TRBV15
CATSREYRGYEQYF
TGTGCCACCAGCAGAGAATACAGGGGATACGAGCAGTACTTC
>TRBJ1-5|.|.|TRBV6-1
CASSEVGGRQPQHF
TGTGCCAGCAGTGAAGTAGGGGGGCGGCAGCCCCAGCATTTT
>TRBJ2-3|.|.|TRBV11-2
CASRTPAGDTQYF
TGTGCCAGCAGGACCCCCGCCGGTGATACGCAGTATTTT
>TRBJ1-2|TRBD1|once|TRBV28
CASKATGTGNYGYTF
TGTGCCAGCAAAGCAACCGGGACAGGGAACTATGGCTACACCTTC
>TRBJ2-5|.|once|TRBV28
CASSPRTGTWPTQYF
TGTGCCAGCAGTCCGCGGACTGGTACGTGGCCGACCCAGTACTTC
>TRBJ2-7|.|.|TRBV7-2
CASSLGAGSGYEQYF
TGTGCCAGCAGCTTAGGGGCGGGGAGTGGGTACGAGCAGTACTTC
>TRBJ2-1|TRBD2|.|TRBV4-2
CASSQQTSGRADEQFF
TGTGCCAGCAGCCAACAGACTAGCGGGAGGGCCGATGAGCAGTTCTTC
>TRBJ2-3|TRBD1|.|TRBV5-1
CASSSRDRGGDTQYF
TGCGCCAGCAGCTCCCGGGACAGGGGCGGAGATACGCAGTATTTT
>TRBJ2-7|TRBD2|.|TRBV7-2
CASSLTSGPTYEQYF
TGTGCCAGCAGCTTAACTAGCGGGCCGACCTACGAGCAGTACTTC
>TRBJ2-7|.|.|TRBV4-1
CASSKTGTFYEQYF
TGCGCCAGCTCTAAAACAGGGACTTTCTACGAGCAGTACTTC
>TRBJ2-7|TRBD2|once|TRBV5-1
CASSPTAGSSYEQYF
TGCGCCAGCAGTCCGACAGCGGGATCCTCCTACGAGCAGTACTTC
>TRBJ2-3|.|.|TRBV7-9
CASTGGQRQVLDTQYF
TGTGCCAGCACCGGGGGACAGAGACAAGTTCTGGATACGCAGTATTTT
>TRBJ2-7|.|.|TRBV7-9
CASSPGRPVKAEQYF
TGTGCCAGCAGCCCCGGCAGGCCGGTAAAAGCCGAGCAGTACTTC
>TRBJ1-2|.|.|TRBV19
CASSISVSAENYGYTF
TGTGCCAGTAGTATTAGCGTTTCGGCGGAGAACTATGGCTACACCTTC
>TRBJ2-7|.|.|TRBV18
CASSLSGEYEQYF
TGTGCCAGCTCATTATCAGGGGAGTACGAGCAGTACTTC
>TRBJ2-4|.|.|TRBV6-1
CASSEFSEAKNIQYF
TGTGCCAGCAGTGAATTTAGCGAGGCCAAAAACATTCAGTACTTC
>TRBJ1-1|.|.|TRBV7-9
CASSLEGRWTEAFF
TGTGCCAGCAGCTTAGAGGGACGTTGGACTGAAGCTTTCTTT
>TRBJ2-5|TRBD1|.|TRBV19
CASSPGTGGRETQYF
TGTGCCAGTAGCCCCGGGACAGGGGGCCGAGAGACCCAGTACTTC
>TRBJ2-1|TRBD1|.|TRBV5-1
CASSLGQGGYNEQFF
TGCGCCAGCAGCTTGGGACAGGGGGGTTACAATGAGCAGTTCTTC
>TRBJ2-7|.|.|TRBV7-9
CASSSGNYEQYF
TGTGCCAGCAGCTCGGGTAACTACGAGCAGTACTTC
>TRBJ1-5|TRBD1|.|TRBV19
CASSQGQADNQPQHF
TGTGCCAGTAGTCAGGGACAGGCCGACAATCAGCCCCAGCATTTT
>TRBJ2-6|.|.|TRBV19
CASSWDGAGANVLTF
TGTGCCAGTAGCTGGGACGGAGCCGGGGCCAACGTCCTGACTTTC
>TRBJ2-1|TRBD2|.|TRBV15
CATSRELAGKGEQFF
TGTGCCACCAGCAGAGAACTAGCGGGGAAGGGTGAGCAGTTCTTC
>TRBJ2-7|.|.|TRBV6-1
CASRGYEQYF
TGTGCCAGCAGGGGGTACGAGCAGTACTTC
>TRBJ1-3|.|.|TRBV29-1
CSVWSSGNTIYF
TGCAGCGTTTGGTCCTCTGGAAACACCATATATTTT
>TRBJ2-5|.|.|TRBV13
CASTLAGSSETQYF
TGTGCCAGCACCCTAGCAGGGTCATCGGAGACCCAGTACTTC
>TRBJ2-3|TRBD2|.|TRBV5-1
CASSLARLAGNTDTQYF
TGCGCCAGCAGCTTGGCCAGACTAGCGGGGAACACAGATACGCAGTATTTT
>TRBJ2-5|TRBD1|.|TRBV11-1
CASSSGTEETQYF
TGTGCCAGCAGCTCCGGGACAGAAGAGACCCAGTACTTC
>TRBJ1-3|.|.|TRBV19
CASSFSGHSGNTIYF
TGTGCCAGTAGTTTCAGCGGACACTCTGGAAACACCATATATTTT
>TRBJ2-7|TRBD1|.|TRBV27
CASSSTEQGYEQYF
TGTGCCAGCAGTTCCACGGAACAGGGGTACGAGCAGTACTTC
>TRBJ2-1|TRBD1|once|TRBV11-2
CASRLGQASYNEQFF
TGTGCCAGCAGGCTGGGACAGGCATCCTACAATGAGCAGTTCTTC
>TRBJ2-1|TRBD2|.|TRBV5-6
CASSFTSGSYNEQFF
TGTGCCAGCAGCTTCACTAGCGGGAGCTACAATGAGCAGTTCTTC
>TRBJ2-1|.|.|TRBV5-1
CASSLVVGSYNEQFF
TGCGCCAGCAGCTTGGTCGTAGGCTCCTACAATGAGCAGTTCTTC
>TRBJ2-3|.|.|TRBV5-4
CASSGSENTQYF
TGTGCCAGCAGCGGAAGCGAAAATACGCAGTATTTT
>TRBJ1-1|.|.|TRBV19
CASRTVPVTEAFF
TGTGCCAGTCGGACCGTGCCGGTCACTGAAGCTTTCTTT
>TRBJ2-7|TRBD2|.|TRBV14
CASSQALAGSYEQYF
TGTGCCAGCAGCCAAGCTCTAGCGGGTTCCTACGAGCAGTACTTC
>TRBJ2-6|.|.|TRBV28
CASSLAADPGANVLTF
TGTGCCAGCAGTTTAGCTGCAGATCCTGGGGCCAACGTCCTGACTTTC
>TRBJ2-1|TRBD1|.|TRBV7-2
CASSLTRLDRGFF
TGTGCCAGCAGCTTAACGAGATTGGACAGGGGGTTCTTC